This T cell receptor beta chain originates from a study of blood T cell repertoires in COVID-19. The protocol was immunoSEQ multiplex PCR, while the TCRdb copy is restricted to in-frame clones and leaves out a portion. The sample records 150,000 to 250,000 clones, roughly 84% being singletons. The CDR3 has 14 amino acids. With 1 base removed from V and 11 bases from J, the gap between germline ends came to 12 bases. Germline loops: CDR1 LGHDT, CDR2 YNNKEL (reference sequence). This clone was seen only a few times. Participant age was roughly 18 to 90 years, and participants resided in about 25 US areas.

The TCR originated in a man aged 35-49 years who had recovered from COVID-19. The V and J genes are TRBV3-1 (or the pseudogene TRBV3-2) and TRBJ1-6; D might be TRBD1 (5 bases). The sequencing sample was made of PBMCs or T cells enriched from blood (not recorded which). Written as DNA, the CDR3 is TGTGCCAGCAGCCAAGTGGCCAGGGTTGCACCCCTCCACTTT. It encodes CASSQVARVAPLHF.